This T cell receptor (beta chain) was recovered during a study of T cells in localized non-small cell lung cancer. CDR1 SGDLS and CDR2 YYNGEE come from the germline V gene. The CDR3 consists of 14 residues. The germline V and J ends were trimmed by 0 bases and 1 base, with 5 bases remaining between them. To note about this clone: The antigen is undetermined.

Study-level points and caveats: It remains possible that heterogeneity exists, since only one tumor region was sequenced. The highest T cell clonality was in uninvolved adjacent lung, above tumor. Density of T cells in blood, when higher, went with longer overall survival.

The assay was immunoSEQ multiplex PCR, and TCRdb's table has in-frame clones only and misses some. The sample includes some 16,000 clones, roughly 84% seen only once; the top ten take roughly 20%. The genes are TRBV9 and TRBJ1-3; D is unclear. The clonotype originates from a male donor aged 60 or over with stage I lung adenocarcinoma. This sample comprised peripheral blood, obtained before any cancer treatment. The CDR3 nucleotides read TGTGCCAGCAGCGTAGTCGGATCTGGAAACACCATATATTTT. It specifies CASSVVGSGNTIYF.